These 7 T cell receptor beta chains were sequenced from one sample in a study of spatial heterogeneity in lung cancer. Time point meaning: sample taken at primary tumor resection. Researchers sequenced whole RNA taken from tumor, nontumor lung or frozen PBMC without sorting. TCRdb re-derived calls from the 5' RACE reads in MiXCR, one entry per CDR3 protein. This table holds about 39,000 distinct CDR3 sequences, under 7% found once. The specimen was PBMCs, collected at surgery. The receptors here all came from a male donor with early-stage non-small cell lung cancer.

The sample holds many counts of this clonotype. The rearrangement uses TRBV7-9 and TRBJ2-5, with a weak D call TRBD2 (5 bases). The CDR3 covers 18 residues. Per the germline V gene, CDR1 is SEHNR and CDR2 is FQNEAQ (reference sequence). V lost 11 bases to trimming and J lost 4 bases, with 32 bases between them. The CDR3 spells CAFRPWGEGAIVGETQYF. The CDR3 DNA is TGTGCCTTCCGACCCTGGGGAGAAGGCGCAATAGTCGGAGAGACCCAGTACTTC.

This clonotype has only a few counts. The chain recombines TRBV18 with TRBJ1-5; TRBD1 aligns across 10 bases. The CDR3 is made up of 15 amino acids. V trimming: 2 bases; J trimming: 6 bases; junction bases outside the gene matches: 4. The V gene's germline CDR1 is KGHSH and CDR2 LQKENI. CDR3 amino acids: CASSPGQGVGQPQHF. Here the CDR3 DNA reads TGTGCCAGCTCACCAGGACAGGGGGTAGGTCAGCCCCAGCATTTT.

The chain is built from TRBV6-6 and TRBJ2-7; D is unclear. Trimming cost V 1 base and J 0 bases, with 10 bases left between them. The CDR3 is 15 amino acids. Germline lookup yields CDR1 MNHNY and CDR2 SVGAGI (reference sequence). CDR3 loop: CASSYLGGSSYEQYF. The CDR3, as DNA: TGTGCCAGCAGTTACTTAGGCGGAAGCTCCTACGAGCAGTACTTC.

There are a few counts of this clonotype. The chain employs TRBV6-5 and TRBJ2-1, with D maybe TRBD2 (6 bases). This CDR3 comprises 15 residues. V lost 6 bases and J lost 0, with 12 bases in between. Germline CDR1 is MNHEY and CDR2 is SVGAGI. In DNA, the CDR3 is TGTGCCAGCAGGCGAGCGGGTCGCTCCTACAATGAGCAGTTCTTC. Amino acid sequence: CASRRAGRSYNEQFF.

CDR3 in amino acids: CASSPVKGTVGYGYTF. The CDR3 DNA follows: TGTGCCAGCTCACCGGTCAAAGGGACAGTGGGGTATGGCTACACCTTC. V usage is TRBV18 and J usage is TRBJ1-2; 7 bases fit TRBD1. This CDR3 region has 16 residues. J gave up 5 bases and V 3 bases, and 12 bases lay outside the gene matches. The germline V gene encodes CDR1 KGHSH and CDR2 LQKENI.

This clonotype was seen repeatedly, ten times or more. Its ends do not fully match the called genes, so a read error is possible. The chain employs TRBV7-8 and TRBJ2-1; D gene uncertain. Per the germline V gene, CDR1 is SGHVS and CDR2 is FQNEAQ. The CDR3 runs to 12 residues. CDR3 sequence (DNA): TGTGCCAGCAGCTCCGGCCAGAGCTTGAGCGTCTTC. It is translated as CASSSGQSLSVF.

This clonotype came up many times. This rearrangement joins TRBV12-5 to TRBJ1-6, with 9 bases matching TRBD1. The ends lost 0 bases at V and 6 bases at J; junction bases unmatched: 9. Germline V gene lookup returns CDR1 LGHNT and CDR2 FRNRAP. This CDR3 has 18 residues. CDR3 loop: CASGLVLTGGAGNSPLHF. The CDR3 DNA reads TGTGCTAGTGGTTTGGTTCTCACAGGGGGCGCGGGTAATTCACCCCTCCACTTT.